This T cell receptor beta chain was sequenced for a study of OX40 agonist ivuxolimab in advanced cancers. Trimming cost V 6 bases and J 1 base, with 10 bases left between them. The CDR3 is made up of 15 amino acids. CDR1 is SGHAT and CDR2 is FQNNGV in the germline V gene. Only in-frame clones appear in the TCRdb table, and some are missing; sequencing was by immunoSEQ multiplex PCR. The table shows about 78,000 clones, with 84% occurring only once. About this clone: Its target is not known.

Study-level findings and limits: Which antigen the expanded peripheral T cells recognized is unknown. Partial responders at 0.1-3.0 mg/kg showed near-lowest clonal expansion.

This TCR came from an adult with an advanced solid tumor such as melanoma, head and neck, liver or kidney cancer. The chain is built from TRBV11-2 and TRBJ2-6, with D possibly TRBD1 on 6 matching bases. This sample comprised CD4+ or CD8+ T cells sorted from blood, obtained in a trial of the OX40 agonist ivuxolimab. CDR3 nucleotide sequence: TGTGCCAGCAGGCGAGGGGGTTCTGGGGCCAACGTCCTGACTTTC. Its protein is CASRRGGSGANVLTF.